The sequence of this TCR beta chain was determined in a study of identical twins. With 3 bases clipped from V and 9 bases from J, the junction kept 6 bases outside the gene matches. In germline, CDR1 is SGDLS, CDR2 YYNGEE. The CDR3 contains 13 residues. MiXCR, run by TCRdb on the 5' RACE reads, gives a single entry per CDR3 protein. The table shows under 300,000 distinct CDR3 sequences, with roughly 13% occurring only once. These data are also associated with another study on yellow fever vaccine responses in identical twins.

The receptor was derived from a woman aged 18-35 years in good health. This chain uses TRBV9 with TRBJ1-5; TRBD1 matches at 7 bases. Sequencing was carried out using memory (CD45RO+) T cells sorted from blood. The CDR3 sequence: CASSEGAGWPQHF. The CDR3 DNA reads TGTGCCAGCAGCGAGGGGGCTGGGTGGCCCCAGCATTTT.